This T cell receptor (beta chain) was observed in a study of T-cell reconstitution after alpha-beta-depleted transplantation in children. Overall study findings and caveats: T-cell numbers and diversity, one year after transplant, stemmed largely from T cells that were newly produced.

V dropped 0 bases and J dropped 5 bases, with 14 bases sitting between them. Germline loops: CDR1 SEHNR, CDR2 FQNEAQ (reference sequence). The CDR3 runs to 15 residues. Preparing the TCRbeta library involved the use of unique molecular identifiers. TCRdb re-called the PCR reads with MiXCR, one entry per CDR3 protein. This table holds about 7,900 distinct CDR3 sequences, under 20% found once. This clonotype was seen many times. Its matching antigen is unknown. This sequence originates from a girl less than two years old who had a stem cell transplant for combined immunodeficiency, so the T cells may come from the graft donor. The chain employs TRBV7-9 and TRBJ2-7; TRBD1 is a possible D gene (6 bases). Sequenced material: PBMCs, mostly from graft donor cells, taken 60 days after TCRalphabeta/CD19-depleted stem cell transplant. The CDR3: CASSLAGLPGDEQYF. The CDR3 DNA follows: TGTGCCAGCAGCTTAGCTGGGTTGCCAGGGGACGAGCAGTACTTC.